The 22 T cell receptor beta chains given below trace back to one sample, sequenced in a study of blood T cell repertoires in COVID-19. Clones were read by immunoSEQ multiplex PCR, and TCRdb kept only the in-frame ones, dropping some. This table holds roughly 180,000 clones, around four fifths found once. The sequenced sample was PBMCs or T cells enriched from blood (not recorded which). The origin of the receptors is a woman aged 45-65 years who had recovered from COVID-19.

The chain combines TRBV20-1 with TRBJ2-5, with D hard to call. The V gene's germline CDR1 is DFQATT and CDR2 SNEGSKA (reference sequence). V lost 4 bases to trimming and J lost 5 bases, with 8 bases between them. The CDR3 totals 11 residues. DNA of the CDR3: TGCAGTGCTATGGCCTGGGAGACCCAGTACTTC. This sequence encodes CSAMAWETQYF.

The chain uses TRBV19 and TRBJ1-1; TRBD1 agrees at 8 bases. CDR1 and CDR2 from the germline V gene are LNHDA and SQIVND (reference sequence). The CDR3 runs to 13 residues. Germline trimming cut 6 bases from V and 3 bases from J; bases unmatched to any gene: 3. For the CDR3, the DNA is TGTGCCAGTAGCCGACAGGGGTACACTGAAGCTTTCTTT. Translation gives CASSRQGYTEAFF.

The genes are TRBV23-1 and TRBJ1-2; 7 bases agree with TRBD1. TRBV23-1 is treated as an ORF (open reading frame) with a function not yet certain. V was pared by 1 base and J by 1 base, with 12 bases of the junction left unmatched. There are 18 residues in the CDR3. CDR3 residues: CASSQFPARQGHNYGYTF. The CDR3 DNA sequence: TGCGCCAGCAGTCAATTCCCCGCTCGACAGGGCCATAACTATGGCTACACCTTC.

The chain recombines TRBV7-2 with TRBJ1-4; the D gene is possibly TRBD1 (5 bases). CDR1 and CDR2 (germline): SGHTA, FQGNSA. The CDR3 totals 14 residues. V lost 5 bases and J lost 2, with 9 bases in between. CDR3 region: CASSRRATNEKLFF. The CDR3 DNA reads TGTGCCAGCAGCCGCAGGGCCACTAATGAAAAACTGTTTTTT.

The table lists this clone with a count of one. This rearrangement joins TRBV7-9 to TRBJ1-4, with D tentatively TRBD1 (6 bases). The germline gives CDR1 SEHNR, CDR2 FQNEAQ (reference sequence). Trimming took 5 bases from V and 6 from J, leaving 25 bases between them. The CDR3 loop spans 18 amino acids. Written as DNA, the CDR3 is TGTGCCAGCAGCCCCGGGACATTTGTCCTTAAGGGGGATGAAAAACTGTTTTTT. Translated: CASSPGTFVLKGDEKLFF.

The chain uses TRBV2 and TRBJ2-2; D is possibly TRBD1 (6 bases). From germline, CDR1 is SNHLY and CDR2 FYNNEI. V lost 11 bases and J 3 bases, leaving 13 bases between the germline ends. This CDR3 contains 13 residues. CDR3 in amino acids: CASRAGDTGELFF. Here the CDR3 DNA reads TGTGCCTCACGGGCAGGGGACACCGGGGAGCTGTTTTTT. Full variable domain (missing parts from reference TRBV2 and TRBJ2-2): EPEVTQTPSHQVTQMGQEVILRCVPISNHLYFYWYRQILGQKVEFLVSFYNNEISEKSEIFDDQFSVERPDGSNFTLKIRSTKLEDSAMYFCASRAGDTGELFFGEGSRLTVL.

The V and J genes are TRBV4-1 and TRBJ1-1; D is ambiguous. Germline V lookup: CDR1 MGHRA, CDR2 YSYEKL. This CDR3 is 16 amino acids long. Trimming took 0 bases from V and 5 from J, leaving 16 bases between them. The CDR3, as DNA: TGCGCCAGCAGCCAAGAAGATGGCAGCGATCGAACTGAAGCTTTCTTT. Its protein is CASSQEDGSDRTEAFF.

This clone was picked up a small number of times. In DNA form, the CDR3 reads TGTGCCAGCAGCATGGGAGGGAACACTGAAGCTTTCTTT. Its protein product is CASSMGGNTEAFF. The chain couples TRBV7-3 to TRBJ1-1; no clear D. This CDR3 contains 13 residues. The germline V gene encodes CDR1 SGHTA and CDR2 FQGTGA. Between the trimmed V and J ends, which lost 5 bases and 1 base, there was a span of 8 bases.

The CDR3 here is CASSMTSGAYHQNTGELFF. CDR3 DNA: TGTGCCAGTAGTATGACTAGCGGGGCGTACCATCAGAACACCGGGGAGCTGTTTTTT. This chain uses TRBV19 with TRBJ2-2, with TRBD2 matching 11 bases. Germline CDR1 reads LNHDA; CDR2 reads SQIVND (reference sequence). This CDR3 comprises 19 residues. Trimming took 3 bases from V and 1 from J; bases not matched to a gene: 10.

Notes on this clone: Germline is not matched at one junction end, which may reflect a read error. The rearrangement links TRBV28 to TRBJ1-3; the match to TRBD1 covers 10 bases. Germline CDR1 and CDR2: MDHEN and SYDVKM. This CDR3 has 15 amino acids. The CDR3: CASSPGTGAGTTIYF. CDR3 coding DNA: TGTGCCAGCAGTCCCGGGACAGGGGCCGGAACCACCATATATTTT.

V is TRBV10-2 and J is TRBJ1-6; 7 nucleotides line up with TRBD1. Looked up from germline, CDR1 is WSHSY and CDR2 is SAAADI. The V segment lost 0 bases and the J segment 7 bases; nucleotides outside the gene matches: 3. The CDR3 loop spans 15 amino acids. The CDR3 region is CASSESGTENSPLHF. CDR3 in DNA: TGCGCCAGCAGTGAGTCGGGGACAGAAAATTCACCCCTCCACTTT.

V usage is TRBV7-2 and J usage is TRBJ1-4; D is undetermined. The CDR3 runs 14 residues. The germline V gene has CDR1 SGHTA and CDR2 FQGNSA. Trimming stripped 5 bases from V and 8 bases from J, with 15 bases between. Here the CDR3 reads CASSPQFSGEKLFF. The CDR3 DNA is TGTGCCAGCAGCCCCCAATTCTCCGGGGAAAAACTGTTTTTT.

V is TRBV29-1 and J is TRBJ1-1, with 9 bases lining up with TRBD1. From germline, CDR1 is SQVTM and CDR2 ANQGSEA. This CDR3 region has 15 residues. The ends lost 2 bases at V and 5 bases at J; junction bases unmatched: 9. CDR3 in amino acids: CSVEKGATGGTEAFF. The CDR3 DNA follows: TGCAGCGTTGAAAAGGGGGCGACAGGGGGAACTGAAGCTTTCTTT.

V and J are TRBV11-3 and TRBJ1-1; TRBD1 matches at 9 bases. V trimming: 5 bases; J trimming: 8 bases; junction bases outside the gene matches: 3. In germline, CDR1 is SGHNT, CDR2 YENEEA. The CDR3 is made up of 12 amino acids. This CDR3 is CASSLGQGEAFF. CDR3 DNA sequence: TGTGCCAGCAGCCTGGGACAGGGCGAAGCTTTCTTT.

This chain uses TRBV13 with TRBJ1-1; D is uncertain. Germline assignment: CDR1 PRHDT and CDR2 FYEKMQ (reference sequence). V lost 4 bases and J 1 base, leaving 10 bases between the germline ends. The CDR3 is 14 amino acids. The CDR3 nucleotides are TGTGCCAGCAGCTCCGTCGGTGAGAACACTGAAGCTTTCTTT. It yields the protein CASSSVGENTEAFF.

The rearrangement uses TRBV13 and TRBJ2-3; tentatively, D is TRBD2 (5 bases). Germline assignment: CDR1 PRHDT and CDR2 FYEKMQ (reference sequence). V was clipped by 5 bases and J by 7 bases, with 13 bases between them. The CDR3 covers 13 residues. The CDR3 region is CASSPGGIHTQYF. CDR3 nucleotides: TGTGCCAGCAGCCCCGGAGGTATCCATACGCAGTATTTT.

The genes are TRBV7-8 and TRBJ2-2, with a possible D match to TRBD2 (6 bases). Germline values: CDR1 SGHVS, CDR2 FQNEAQ. CDR3 length equals 16 residues. Trimming removed 1 base from V and 5 bases from J, with 14 bases in between. The CDR3 DNA reads as TGTGCCAGCAGCTTAGGGGGACTCTTCAATACCGGGGAGCTGTTTTTT. The encoded protein is CASSLGGLFNTGELFF.

This sequence joins TRBV18 and TRBJ2-7; D is possibly TRBD1 (5 bases). V lost 6 bases and J lost 5, with 20 bases in between. The CDR3 spans 15 residues. Germline V gives CDR1 KGHSH, CDR2 LQKENI. DNA of the CDR3: TGTGCCAGCTCCCCTATAGGGGTTGCGGTAAACGAGCAGTACGTC. As protein: CASSPIGVAVNEQYV.

The chain recombines TRBV4-3 with TRBJ1-4; D remains ambiguous. The CDR3 covers 14 residues. CDR1 LGHNA and CDR2 YSLEER come from the germline V gene. The V gene lost 0 bases and the J gene lost 7 bases, with 9 bases spanning the gap. This chain's CDR3 is CASSQDWGGEKLFF. Written as DNA, the CDR3 is TGCGCCAGCAGCCAAGACTGGGGAGGTGAAAAACTGTTTTTT.

The chain links TRBV21-1 to TRBJ2-7; the D call in the table, TRBD2, was not verified against the DNA. TRBV21-1 is a pseudogene. The CDR3 loop spans 16 amino acids. CDR3 nucleotides: TGTGCCAGCAGTAGGGCTAGCGGGAGACCCATTATTGAGCAGTACGTC. Translating it yields CASSRASGRPIIEQYV.

V and J are TRBV11-2 and TRBJ2-3; the match to TRBD2 covers 7 bases. The CDR3 contains 18 residues. The J segment lost 1 base and the V segment lost 5 bases, leaving 15 bases of the junction unmatched. Per the germline V gene, CDR1 is SGHAT and CDR2 is FQNNGV. CDR3 in DNA: TGTGCCAGCAGCCCAGACGCCCTAGGACTAGGTGGCACAGATACGCAGTATTTT. This sequence encodes CASSPDALGLGGTDTQYF.

Here the CDR3 DNA reads TGTGCCAGCAGCCGACAGGGAGGTACGCAGTATTTT. Protein: CASSRQGGTQYF. V usage is TRBV9 and J usage is TRBJ2-3; possible D gene TRBD1, 7 bases. Germline CDR1 and CDR2: SGDLS and YYNGEE. This CDR3 spans 12 amino acids. Trimming removed 4 bases from V and 8 bases from J, with 11 bases in between.